This TCR beta chain was identified during a study of long-term antiretroviral therapy in people with HIV. Overall study results and limits: Adherence to ART, viral resistance and therapy changes lacked any data. The clones with expansion before ART were dominant in the repertoire at all time points. Drawn between the mid-2000s and the late 2010s, the blood was possibly obtained under older ART regimens.

The CDR3 extends over 14 amino acids. Germline V gene sequence: CDR1 MGHDK, CDR2 SYGVNS. V lost 8 bases to trimming and J lost 1 base; unmatched junction nucleotides: 4. Researchers report immunoSEQ v3.0 was run at survey level. Assay: immunoSEQ multiplex PCR; the TCRdb copy retains only in-frame clones and omits some. The repertoire includes about 21,000 clones, roughly 79% of them detected once, and about 6.9% sits in the top ten. In regard to this clone: Its antigen is undetermined.

The sample consisted of unsorted PBMCs, taken 2.2 years after starting antiretroviral therapy. The receptor was isolated from a man aged 50 or older with HIV. The gene calls are TRBV25-1 and TRBJ2-2, with 7 bases identical to TRBD1. The CDR3 loop is CASLGQLNTGELFF. In DNA, the CDR3 is TGTGCCAGCTTGGGACAGTTGAACACCGGGGAGCTGTTTTTT. The full variable domain, with the rest looked up from reference TRBV25-1 and TRBJ2-2, is EADIYQTPRYLVIGTGKKITLECSQTMGHDKMYWYQQDPGMELHLIHYSYGVNSTEKGDLSSESTVSRIRTEHFPLTLESARPSHTSQYLCASLGQLNTGELFFGEGSRLTVL.